This is a list of T cell receptor beta chains from one sample in a study of response to subunit inactivated influenza vaccine. TCRdb reprocessed the RT-PCR reads with MiXCR, giving one entry per CDR3 protein. The data show about 780,000 distinct CDR3 sequences, less than 20% seen once. Sequencing used PBMCs from blood, obtained 5 to 6 days after vaccination. The receptor source for this set is a man aged 50 to 59 who received an inactivated influenza vaccine. Each CDR3 is given with its conserved first and last residue. D genes are given only for firm matches. Clone size, where shown, is once, few, many, or a class for clones that have expanded.

v_gene	abundance	j_gene	d_gene	CDR3nt	CDR3aa
TRBV7-2	.	TRBJ1-1	.	TGTGCCAGCAGCTTATCGCCAGGGGATTATGAAGCTTTCTTT	CASSLSPGDYEAFF
TRBV18	.	TRBJ2-1	.	TGTGCCAGCTCACCGAACGGAGGGTTCAAGGTCAATGAGCAGTTCTTC	CASSPNGGFKVNEQFF
TRBV18	many	TRBJ2-1	TRBD2	TGTGCCAGCTCACCGGGACTAGCGGGGGCCAGCTCCTACAATGAGCAGTTCTTC	CASSPGLAGASSYNEQFF
TRBV9	few	TRBJ1-6	.	TGTGCCAGCAGCGTAGATCACCAGAATAATTCACCCCTCCACTTT	CASSVDHQNNSPLHF
TRBV5-5	few	TRBJ1-1	TRBD1	TGTGCCAGCAGCCCGGGGGGGACAGGGCCCATATTGAACACTGAAGCTTTCTTT	CASSPGGTGPILNTEAFF
TRBV3-1	few	TRBJ2-1	TRBD1	TGTGCCAGCAGCCAAGATAGGGGGCGCTACAATGAGCAGTTCTTC	CASSQDRGRYNEQFF
TRBV6-5	few	TRBJ2-2	TRBD1	TGTGCCAGCAGTTACACAGGGGGAATCACCGGGGAGCTGTTTTTT	CASSYTGGITGELFF
TRBV28	.	TRBJ2-2	.	TGTGCCAGCAGTTCTCAGGACACCGGGGAGCTGTTTTTT	CASSSQDTGELFF
TRBV7-2	.	TRBJ2-2	.	TGTGCCAGCAGCTTCGACAGACCACTCACCGGGGAGCTGTTTTTT	CASSFDRPLTGELFF
TRBV5-1	once	TRBJ2-1	TRBD1	TGCGCCAGCAGCTCGGACAGGGGGGCGAATGAGCAGTTCTTC	CASSSDRGANEQFF
TRBV4-2	.	TRBJ2-5	.	TGTGCCAGCAGCGAGGGACCGCAAGAGACCCAGTACTTC	CASSEGPQETQYF
TRBV6-1	.	TRBJ2-7	.	TGTGCCAGCAGTCTGACGGTCCAAAGCTCCTACGAGCAGTACTTC	CASSLTVQSSYEQYF
TRBV28	.	TRBJ2-7	TRBD1	TGTGCCAGCACCCCCGGGACAGGCTACGAGCAGTACTTC	CASTPGTGYEQYF
TRBV10-3	many	TRBJ2-3	TRBD2	TGTGCCATCAGCCCAGAATGGGTAGCGGGAGTCTACAGCACAGATACGCAGTATTTT	CAISPEWVAGVYSTDTQYF
TRBV20-1	.	TRBJ2-3	.	TGCAGTGCTAGCGGTATCTTAGCGCCCTCAGATACGCAGTATTTT	CSASGILAPSDTQYF
TRBV20-1	few	TRBJ2-2	.	TGCAGTGCTAGTCGTGGGCCGGGCACCGGGGAGCTGTTTTTT	CSASRGPGTGELFF
TRBV3-1	.	TRBJ2-1	TRBD2	TGTGCCAGCAGATTACTAGCGGGGAATGAGCAGTTCTTC	CASRLLAGNEQFF
TRBV20-1	many	TRBJ2-1	TRBD1	TGCAGTCTCCGGGACAGGGGAACGTACAATGAGCAGTTCTTC	CSLRDRGTYNEQFF
TRBV5-1	.	TRBJ2-7	TRBD1	TGCGCCAGCAGCAAGGGACAGGGGCACTCCTACGAGCAGTACTTC	CASSKGQGHSYEQYF
TRBV7-9	few	TRBJ1-3	.	TGTGCCAGCAGCTTACTCGAGGCGGGCACCATATATTTT	CASSLLEAGTIYF
TRBV2	few	TRBJ2-3	.	TGTGCCAGCAGTGAAGGGACAGGGAGGGGCACAGATACGCAGTATTTT	CASSEGTGRGTDTQYF
TRBV10-3	.	TRBJ2-3	.	TGTGCCATCAGTGCTAGCGTTGTTACGCAGTATTTT	CAISASVVTQYF
TRBV20-1	once	TRBJ2-7	.	TGCAGTGCCTTGGGGGCATCATCCTACGAGCAGTGCTTC	CSALGASSYEQCF
TRBV7-2	.	TRBJ2-7	TRBD2	TGTGCCAGCAGCTACTTAGCGGGGGGAGCCTACGAGCAGTACTTC	CASSYLAGGAYEQYF
TRBV7-7	.	TRBJ2-2	.	TGTGCCAGCAGCCCGTGGTCGGTGACCGGGGAGCTGTTTTTT	CASSPWSVTGELFF
TRBV3-1	few	TRBJ2-1	TRBD2	TGTGCCAGCAGCCAAGTTTCTCTAGCGGGATACAATGAGCAGTTCTTC	CASSQVSLAGYNEQFF
TRBV5-6	.	TRBJ1-2	.	TGTGCCAGCACCTCATACCAGTGGGCTACCACCTTC	CASTSYQWATTF
TRBV3-1	.	TRBJ2-1	.	TGTGCCAGCAGCCAGCCTCCGGGACACTACAATGAGCAGTTCTTC	CASSQPPGHYNEQFF